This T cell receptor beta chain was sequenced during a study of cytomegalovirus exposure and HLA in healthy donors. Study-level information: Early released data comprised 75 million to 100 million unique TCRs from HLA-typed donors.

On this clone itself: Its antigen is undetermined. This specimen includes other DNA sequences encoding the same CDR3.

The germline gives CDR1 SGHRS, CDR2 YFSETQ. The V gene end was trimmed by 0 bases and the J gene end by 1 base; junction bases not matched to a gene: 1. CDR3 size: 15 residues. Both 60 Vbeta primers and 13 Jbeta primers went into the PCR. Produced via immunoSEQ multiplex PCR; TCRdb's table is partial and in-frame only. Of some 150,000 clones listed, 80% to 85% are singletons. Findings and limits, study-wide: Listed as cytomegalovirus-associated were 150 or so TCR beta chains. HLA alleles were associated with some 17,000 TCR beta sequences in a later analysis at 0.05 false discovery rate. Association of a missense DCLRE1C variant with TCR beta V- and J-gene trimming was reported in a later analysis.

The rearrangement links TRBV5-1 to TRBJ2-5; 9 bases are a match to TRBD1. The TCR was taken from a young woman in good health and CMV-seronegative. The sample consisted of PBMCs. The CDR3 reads CASSLGGQGQETQYF. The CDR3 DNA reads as TGCGCCAGCAGCTTGGGGGGACAGGGCCAAGAGACCCAGTACTTC.